A selection of T cell receptor beta chains follows, all from one sample in a study of shared clonotypes between healthy human individuals. Generated by immunoSEQ multiplex PCR, the TCRdb table keeps only in-frame clones and is missing some. The sample contains 2 million to 2.5 million clones, just under 95% of which appear only once. Sequencing used naive CD4+ T cells from PBMCs. These TCRs come from a man between 18 and 29 years old in good health. Some clones in this sample may be carry-over from other donors' samples. CDR3s include the opening cysteine and the closing phenylalanine or tryptophan. The order of the fields is J gene, D gene, V gene, clone size, CDR3 protein, CDR3 DNA. The D gene is left open where the match is weak. Rows may omit the clone size; those that give it use once, few, many or a size class.

>TRBJ2-3|TRBD2|TRBV5-1|once
CASSYPLSGTTDTQYF
TGCGCCAGCAGCTATCCCCTTAGCGGGACGACAGATACGCAGTATTTT
>TRBJ2-1|-|TRBV7-9|-
CASTRGSYNEQFF
TGTGCCAGCACCCGCGGCTCCTACAATGAGCAGTTCTTC
>TRBJ2-7|TRBD1|TRBV7-2|-
CASSSGQGVEQYF
TGTGCCAGCAGTTCGGGACAGGGGGTCGAGCAGTACTTC
>TRBJ2-7|-|TRBV20-1|-
CSAPKRYEQYF
TGCAGTGCCCCGAAGAGGTACGAGCAGTACTTC
>TRBJ2-7|-|TRBV30|-
CAWSRRKPLYEQYF
TGTGCCTGGAGTCGCAGAAAACCCCTCTACGAGCAGTACTTC
>TRBJ1-5|-|TRBV6-1|-
CASSEAIRQPQHF
TGTGCCAGCAGTGAAGCCATACGGCAGCCCCAGCATTTT
>TRBJ2-4|-|TRBV7-2|-
CASSFEGAKNIQYF
TGTGCCAGCAGCTTTGAGGGAGCCAAAAACATTCAGTACTTC
>TRBJ2-1|-|TRBV30|-
CAWSVLQGYEQFF
TGTGCCTGGAGTGTATTGCAGGGCTATGAGCAGTTCTTC
>TRBJ2-7|TRBD1|TRBV11-3|-
CASSSQGNSYEQYF
TGTGCCAGCAGCTCACAGGGGAACTCCTACGAGCAGTACTTC
>TRBJ1-1|-|TRBV7-2|-
CASSLEGGNTEAFF
TGTGCCAGCAGCTTAGAGGGGGGGAACACTGAAGCTTTCTTT
>TRBJ2-7|-|TRBV9|-
CASSVGLGNYEQYF
TGTGCCAGCAGCGTAGGATTGGGCAATTACGAGCAGTACTTC
>TRBJ2-5|TRBD2|TRBV30|-
CAWRSPSGRGEYF
TGTGCCTGGAGATCGCCTAGCGGGAGGGGGGAGTACTTC
>TRBJ1-2|-|TRBV30|-
CAWTPGAPGGYTF
TGTGCCTGGACCCCGGGAGCACCGGGTGGCTACACCTTC
>TRBJ2-3|-|TRBV4-3|-
CASSRRASDTQYF
TGCGCCAGCAGTCGCAGGGCCTCAGATACGCAGTATTTT
>TRBJ1-2|-|TRBV30|-
CACLTGSTNSINYGYTF
TGTGCCTGCCTAACGGGGTCCACCAATTCCATTAACTATGGCTACACCTTC
>TRBJ2-3|-|TRBV5-1|-
CASSSLPADTQYF
TGCGCCAGCAGCTCGCTGCCGGCAGATACGCAGTATTTT
>TRBJ2-5|TRBD2|TRBV2|-
CASRDGRGGETQYF
TGTGCCAGCAGGGACGGTCGCGGGGGGGAGACCCAGTACTTC
>TRBJ1-1|-|TRBV5-4|-
CASSRLGNTEAFF
TGTGCCAGCAGCCGCCTGGGGAACACTGAAGCTTTCTTT
>TRBJ1-3|TRBD1|TRBV9|-
CASSVALRQGLSGNTIYF
TGTGCCAGCAGCGTAGCTCTTAGACAGGGTCTTTCTGGAAACACCATATATTTT
>TRBJ2-1|TRBD2|TRBV7-2|-
CASSTQSGLAMSNEQFF
TGTGCCAGCAGCACCCAAAGCGGACTAGCAATGTCGAATGAGCAGTTCTTC
>TRBJ2-5|TRBD2|TRBV5-6|-
CASRQAGGGETQYF
TGTGCCAGCAGACAAGCGGGAGGGGGTGAGACCCAGTACTTC
>TRBJ2-7|TRBD1|TRBV19|-
CASSRGGQGLYEQYF
TGTGCCAGTAGTAGAGGGGGACAGGGCTTGTACGAGCAGTACTTC
>TRBJ2-2|-|TRBV5-1|-
CASSLVWDTGELFF
TGCGCCAGCAGCTTGGTCTGGGACACCGGGGAGCTGTTTTTT
>TRBJ2-5|-|TRBV7-9|-
CASSATKGETQYF
TGTGCCAGCAGCGCAACCAAGGGAGAGACCCAGTACTTC
>TRBJ1-2|-|TRBV19|once
CASSPRGTVYGYTF
TGTGCCAGTAGCCCTCGGGGCACTGTCTATGGCTACACCTTC
>TRBJ2-5|TRBD2|TRBV7-2|-
CASSSLAVTAETQYF
TGTGCCAGCAGCTCCCTAGCGGTCACGGCTGAGACCCAGTACTTC
>TRBJ2-1|TRBD2|TRBV18|-
CASSPGTSGTYNEQFF
TGTGCCAGCTCACCTGGGACTAGCGGCACATACAATGAGCAGTTCTTC
>TRBJ1-4|TRBD1|TRBV7-9|-
CASTFGGQGWEKLFF
TGTGCCAGTACCTTCGGGGGACAGGGCTGGGAAAAACTGTTTTTT
>TRBJ2-2|-|TRBV6-6|-
CASTPPSTGELFF
TGTGCCAGCACCCCCCCCTCGACCGGGGAGCTGTTTTTT
>TRBJ2-5|TRBD1|TRBV9|-
CASSPPGTGSGETQYF
TGTGCCAGCAGCCCTCCGGGGACAGGGAGCGGGGAGACCCAGTACTTC
>TRBJ2-5|-|TRBV27|-
CASRGHRARDQETQYF
TGTGCCAGCAGGGGACACCGGGCAAGAGACCAAGAGACCCAGTACTTC
>TRBJ2-2|TRBD2|TRBV10-3|-
CAIRGLAGGLELFF
TGTGCCATCAGGGGACTAGCGGGAGGGCTCGAGCTGTTTTTT
>TRBJ2-7|-|TRBV5-1|-
CASSLALSYEQYF
TGCGCCAGCAGCTTGGCGCTCTCCTACGAGCAGTACTTC
>TRBJ1-1|TRBD1|TRBV19|few
CASSPHRTGIFQLNTEAFF
TGTGCCAGTAGTCCCCACCGGACAGGGATTTTTCAGTTGAACACTGAAGCTTTCTTT
>TRBJ2-3|-|TRBV12-5|-
CASGSVGDTQYF
TGTGCTAGTGGTTCGGTGGGAGATACGCAGTATTTT
>TRBJ2-6|TRBD1|TRBV2|-
CASSTFGGRGSSGANVLTF
TGTGCCAGCAGTACCTTTGGCGGCAGGGGGAGCTCTGGGGCCAACGTCCTGACTTTC
>TRBJ2-1|-|TRBV29-1|-
CSVGGHYNEQFF
TGCAGCGTTGGGGGGCACTACAATGAGCAGTTCTTC
>TRBJ2-5|-|TRBV28|-
CASSETSTETQYF
TGTGCCAGCAGCGAGACTAGTACCGAGACCCAGTACTTC
>TRBJ2-7|TRBD2|TRBV6-4|-
CASSDTGLAGSLRQYEQYF
TGTGCCAGCAGTGACACGGGACTAGCGGGCTCCTTACGCCAGTACGAGCAGTACTTC
>TRBJ1-2|-|TRBV2|-
CASRARTGRSGGYTF
TGTGCCAGCAGGGCGAGGACGGGGCGTTCAGGAGGCTACACCTTC
>TRBJ2-3|TRBD2|TRBV18|once
CASSGLAGEADTQYF
TGTGCCAGCTCAGGACTAGCGGGAGAGGCGGATACGCAGTATTTT
>TRBJ2-3|TRBD2|TRBV4-2|-
CATRTSGGTDTQYF
TGTGCCACCCGGACTAGCGGGGGCACAGATACGCAGTATTTT
>TRBJ1-5|-|TRBV30|few
CAWSVVGGQPQHF
TGTGCCTGGAGTGTAGTGGGGGGCCAGCCCCAGCATTTT
>TRBJ2-7|-|TRBV2|-
CASMNRPSYEQYF
TGTGCCAGCATGAACAGGCCCTCCTACGAGCAGTACTTC
>TRBJ2-1|-|TRBV29-1|-
CSSWAEEQFF
TGCAGCTCTTGGGCGGAAGAGCAGTTCTTC
>TRBJ1-2|TRBD1|TRBV5-1|-
CASSLIGTGLYGYTF
TGCGCCAGCAGCTTGATAGGGACAGGCCTATATGGCTACACCTTC
>TRBJ2-7|TRBD1|TRBV7-9|-
CASSLQTGTSEQYF
TGTGCCAGCAGCTTACAGACAGGGACCAGCGAGCAGTACTTC
>TRBJ1-1|-|TRBV18|-
CASSPRQVLDTEAFF
TGTGCCAGCTCACCTCGACAGGTTTTGGACACTGAAGCTTTCTTT